The rows below give T cell receptor beta chains drawn from one sample of a study of blood T cell repertoires in COVID-19. This table comes from immunoSEQ multiplex PCR, and its TCRdb copy is limited to in-frame clones, with some not included. This repertoire shows some 160,000 clones, over 70% found once; its top ten account for approximately 3%. Sequenced material: PBMCs or T cells enriched from blood (not recorded which). These receptors all come from a woman aged 55-75 years who had recovered from COVID-19. The CDR3 runs from the conserved cysteine through the conserved F or W. A D gene is named only where the DNA matches it firmly. Where a row states a size, it is once, few, many or the class of an expanded clone; other rows omit it.

>.|TRBV19|TRBJ2-5|TRBD1
CASRGTGDETQYF
TGTGCCAGTAGGGGGACAGGGGATGAGACCCAGTACTTC
>.|TRBV18|TRBJ1-2|.
CASSPPGGNNYGYTF
TGTGCCAGCTCACCACCGGGGGGGAACAACTATGGCTACACCTTC
>.|TRBV21-1|TRBJ2-2|.
CASSKKVPGLVWGTGELFF
TGTGCCAGCAGCAAAAAGGTCCCGGGACTAGTTTGGGGCACCGGGGAGCTGTTTTTT
>.|TRBV5-1|TRBJ2-5|TRBD1
CASRLGQGARWETQYF
TGCGCCAGCAGGTTAGGGCAGGGGGCGAGATGGGAGACCCAGTACTTC
>.|TRBV25-1|TRBJ1-1|.
CASVTNSMNTEAFF
TGTGCCAGCGTGACAAACTCTATGAACACTGAAGCTTTCTTT
>.|TRBV6-4|TRBJ1-2|.
CASVRNYGYTF
TGTGCCAGCGTCCGGAACTATGGCTACACCTTC
>.|TRBV7-2|TRBJ2-5|TRBD1
CASSYVPGQGPRDQYF
TGTGCCAGCAGCTACGTACCGGGACAGGGGCCGCGCGACCAGTACTTC
>once|TRBV10-3|TRBJ1-5|.
CAISEPQQPQHF
TGTGCCATCAGTGAGCCCCAACAGCCCCAGCATTTT
>.|TRBV29-1|TRBJ2-1|TRBD1
CSVGTGIESSYNEQFF
TGCAGCGTCGGGACAGGGATAGAGAGCTCCTACAATGAGCAGTTCTTC
>.|TRBV9|TRBJ2-2|.
CASSVEGGVNTGELFF
TGTGCCAGCAGCGTAGAGGGCGGGGTTAACACCGGGGAGCTGTTTTTT
>.|TRBV7-8|TRBJ1-5|TRBD1
CASSSGTGGYQPQHF
TGTGCCAGCAGCTCGGGGACAGGGGGCTATCAGCCCCAGCATTTT
>.|TRBV12-3/TRBV12-4|TRBJ2-1|.
CASSLVGEQFF
TGTGCCAGCAGTTTGGTGGGCGAGCAGTTCTTC
>.|TRBV24-1|TRBJ1-2|.
CATSDLLQGYTF
TGTGCCACCAGTGATTTGTTACAGGGCTACACCTTC
>.|TRBV5-4|TRBJ2-2|.
CASSPDYTGELFF
TGTGCCAGCAGCCCTGACTACACCGGGGAGCTGTTTTTT
>.|TRBV3-1/TRBV3-2|TRBJ2-5|TRBD2
CASSPRGDETQYF
TGTGCCAGCAGCCCGCGGGGGGATGAGACCCAGTACTTC
>.|TRBV3-1/TRBV3-2|TRBJ1-6|.
CASRSQGYNSPLHF
TGTGCCAGCAGATCCCAGGGATATAATTCACCCCTCCACTTT
>.|TRBV5-1|TRBJ2-3|TRBD1
CASSFLTPTGEVTDTQYF
TGCGCCAGCAGCTTTTTAACTCCGACAGGGGAGGTAACAGATACGCAGTATTTT
>.|TRBV5-5|TRBJ1-2|.
CASSLGGSSYGYTF
TGTGCCAGCAGCTTAGGAGGATCTTCCTATGGCTACACCTTC
>.|TRBV2|TRBJ1-6|.
CASGLVNSPLHF
TGTGCCAGCGGGCTCGTCAATTCACCCCTCCACTTT
>.|TRBV18|TRBJ2-1|.
CASSHLDRSYNEQFF
TGTGCCAGCTCACACCTAGACAGGAGCTACAATGAGCAGTTCTTC
>.|TRBV2|TRBJ1-3|.
CASSEGGGGNTIYF
TGTGCCAGCAGTGAAGGGGGAGGAGGAAACACCATATATTTT
>once|TRBV2|TRBJ1-1|.
CASSEDAGLVTEAFF
TGTGCCAGCAGTGAAGATGCGGGCCTCGTGACTGAAGCTTTCTTT
>.|TRBV15|TRBJ2-7|.
CATRGGSLAGLEQYF
TGTGCCACCCGAGGGGGAAGCCTAGCCGGGCTAGAGCAGTACTTC
>.|TRBV3-1/TRBV3-2|TRBJ2-3|.
CASSPHPGLDATDTQYF
TGTGCCAGCAGCCCCCATCCGGGACTTGACGCCACAGATACGCAGTATTTT
>once|TRBV27|TRBJ1-2|.
CASSFLQGHGYTF
TGTGCCAGCAGTTTCCTACAGGGTCATGGCTACACCTTC
>.|TRBV7-9|TRBJ1-2|TRBD1
CASKGTGVGGYTF
TGTGCCAGCAAGGGGACAGGGGTCGGCGGCTACACCTTC
>.|TRBV28|TRBJ2-7|TRBD1
CASSLAGTVAHEQYF
TGTGCCAGCAGTTTAGCCGGGACAGTTGCCCACGAGCAGTACTTC
>.|TRBV7-9|TRBJ2-2|TRBD1
CASSPVRGIGTGELFF
TGTGCCAGCAGCCCGGTCAGGGGGATTGGCACCGGGGAGCTGTTTTTT
>.|TRBV7-9|TRBJ2-5|.
CASSPGSYLETQYF
TGTGCCAGCAGCCCGGGGAGCTACTTGGAGACCCAGTACTTC
>.|TRBV19|TRBJ1-2|.
CASGKLDSPTNYGYTF
TGTGCCAGCGGAAAATTGGACAGCCCAACTAACTATGGCTACACCTTC
>few|TRBV18|TRBJ1-2|.
CASSISYSDGYTF
TGTGCCAGCTCAATTTCGTATTCGGATGGCTACACCTTC
>.|TRBV2|TRBJ2-7|.
CASSDWQTDSYEQYF
TGTGCCAGCAGTGACTGGCAGACAGACTCCTACGAGCAGTACTTC